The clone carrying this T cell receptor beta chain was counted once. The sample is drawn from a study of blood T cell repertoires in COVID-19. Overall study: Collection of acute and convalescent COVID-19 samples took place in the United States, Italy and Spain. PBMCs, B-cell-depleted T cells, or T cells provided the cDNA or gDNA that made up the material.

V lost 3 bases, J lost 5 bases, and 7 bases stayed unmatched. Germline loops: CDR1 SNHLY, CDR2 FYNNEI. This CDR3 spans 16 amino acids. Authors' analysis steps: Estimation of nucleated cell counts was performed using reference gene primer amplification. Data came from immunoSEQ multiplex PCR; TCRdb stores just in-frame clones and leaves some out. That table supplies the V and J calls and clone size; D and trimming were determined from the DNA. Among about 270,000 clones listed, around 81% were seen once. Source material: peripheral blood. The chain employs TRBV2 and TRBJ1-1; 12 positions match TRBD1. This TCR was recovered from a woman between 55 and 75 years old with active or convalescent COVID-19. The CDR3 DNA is TGTGCCAGCAGTGACCTAGGGGACAGGGGGCATACTGAAGCTTTCTTT. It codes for CASSDLGDRGHTEAFF.